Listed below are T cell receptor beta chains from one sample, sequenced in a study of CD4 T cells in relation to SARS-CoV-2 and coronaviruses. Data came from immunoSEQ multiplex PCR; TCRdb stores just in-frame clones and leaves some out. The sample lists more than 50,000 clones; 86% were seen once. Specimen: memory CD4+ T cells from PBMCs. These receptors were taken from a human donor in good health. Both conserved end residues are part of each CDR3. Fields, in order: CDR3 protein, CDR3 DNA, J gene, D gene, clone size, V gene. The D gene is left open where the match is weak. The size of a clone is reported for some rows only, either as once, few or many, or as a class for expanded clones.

CDR3aa: CASRTGTGGSGANVLTF; CDR3nt: TGCGCCAGCAGAACCGGGACAGGGGGTTCTGGGGCCAACGTCCTGACTTTC; j_gene: TRBJ2-6; d_gene: TRBD1; abundance: -; v_gene: TRBV23-1
CDR3aa: CASSPRSAGWGTEAFF; CDR3nt: TGTGCCAGCAGCCCGCGGTCGGCAGGGTGGGGCACTGAAGCTTTCTTT; j_gene: TRBJ1-1; d_gene: -; abundance: once; v_gene: TRBV5-8
CDR3aa: CASSTGTGNSPLHF; CDR3nt: TGTGCCAGCAGTACAGGGACAGGGAATTCACCCCTCCACTTT; j_gene: TRBJ1-6; d_gene: TRBD1; abundance: once; v_gene: TRBV6-5
CDR3aa: CASSYRTGYEQYF; CDR3nt: TGTGCCAGCAGTTACCGGACAGGCTACGAGCAGTACTTC; j_gene: TRBJ2-7; d_gene: TRBD1; abundance: -; v_gene: TRBV6-5
CDR3aa: CASSPRTLSGAQPQHF; CDR3nt: TGTGCCAGCAGCCCGCGGACCTTGTCTGGGGCTCAGCCCCAGCATTTT; j_gene: TRBJ1-5; d_gene: -; abundance: -; v_gene: TRBV28
CDR3aa: CASRFKSGGDTDTQYF; CDR3nt: TGTGCCAGCAGATTTAAGTCGGGGGGAGACACAGATACGCAGTATTTT; j_gene: TRBJ2-3; d_gene: TRBD2; abundance: -; v_gene: TRBV5-4
CDR3aa: CASSLTAGLNEQFF; CDR3nt: TGTGCCAGCAGCTTGACGGCGGGCTTAAATGAGCAGTTCTTC; j_gene: TRBJ2-1; d_gene: -; abundance: -; v_gene: TRBV7-9
CDR3aa: CASSSRGETNEKLFF; CDR3nt: TGTGCCAGCAGCTCCAGGGGCGAGACTAATGAAAAACTGTTTTTT; j_gene: TRBJ1-4; d_gene: -; abundance: -; v_gene: TRBV5-4
CDR3aa: CASSQRNTIYF; CDR3nt: TGTGCCAGCAGCCAAAGAAACACCATATATTTT; j_gene: TRBJ1-3; d_gene: -; abundance: once; v_gene: TRBV3-1/TRBV3-2
CDR3aa: CASSAGDLREQYF; CDR3nt: TGTGCCAGCTCAGCGGGAGACCTACGCGAGCAGTACTTC; j_gene: TRBJ2-7; d_gene: TRBD2; abundance: once; v_gene: TRBV6-5
CDR3aa: CASSLGGTQYF; CDR3nt: TGTGCCAGCAGTCTCGGGGGTACGCAGTATTTT; j_gene: TRBJ2-3; d_gene: -; abundance: -; v_gene: TRBV27
CDR3aa: CASSSASGRSTDTQYF; CDR3nt: TGTGCCAGCAGCTCCGCCAGCGGGAGAAGCACAGATACGCAGTATTTT; j_gene: TRBJ2-3; d_gene: TRBD2; abundance: once; v_gene: TRBV11-3
CDR3aa: CASSPTGDNSPLHF; CDR3nt: TGTGCCAGCAGCCCGACAGGGGATAATTCACCCCTCCACTTT; j_gene: TRBJ1-6; d_gene: TRBD1; abundance: -; v_gene: TRBV5-4
CDR3aa: CASSRASAAYEQYF; CDR3nt: TGCGCCAGCAGTCGGGCTAGCGCAGCCTACGAGCAGTACTTC; j_gene: TRBJ2-7; d_gene: -; abundance: once; v_gene: TRBV10-2
CDR3aa: CATSEPTVYNEQFF; CDR3nt: TGTGCCACCAGTGAGCCTACGGTCTACAATGAGCAGTTCTTC; j_gene: TRBJ2-1; d_gene: -; abundance: -; v_gene: TRBV24-1
CDR3aa: CASSLAGGSLEQFF; CDR3nt: TGTGCCAGCAGCTTAGCGGGAGGCTCACTGGAGCAGTTCTTC; j_gene: TRBJ2-1; d_gene: -; abundance: -; v_gene: TRBV7-2
CDR3aa: CASSSAGGYEQYF; CDR3nt: TGTGCCAGCAGCTCAGCAGGGGGTTACGAGCAGTACTTC; j_gene: TRBJ2-7; d_gene: TRBD1; abundance: -; v_gene: TRBV7-3
CDR3aa: CATRDTQRGEQFF; CDR3nt: TGTGCCACCCGGGACACCCAAAGGGGTGAGCAGTTCTTC; j_gene: TRBJ2-1; d_gene: -; abundance: -; v_gene: TRBV6-5
CDR3aa: CASSPLQGAEAFF; CDR3nt: TGTGCCAGCAGCCCACTCCAGGGCGCTGAAGCTTTCTTT; j_gene: TRBJ1-1; d_gene: -; abundance: -; v_gene: TRBV12-3/TRBV12-4
CDR3aa: CASSELGKRETQYF; CDR3nt: TGTGCCAGCAGTGAACTCGGGAAGAGGGAGACCCAGTACTTC; j_gene: TRBJ2-5; d_gene: -; abundance: -; v_gene: TRBV25-1
CDR3aa: CASGLVRVGDGQKTGELFF; CDR3nt: TGTGCTAGTGGTTTGGTCAGGGTAGGCGACGGACAGAAGACCGGGGAGCTGTTTTTT; j_gene: TRBJ2-2; d_gene: -; abundance: -; v_gene: TRBV12-5
CDR3aa: CASSKTIGGTSTGNEQFF; CDR3nt: TGTGCCAGCAGCAAGACTATAGGTGGGACCTCCACGGGCAATGAGCAGTTCTTC; j_gene: TRBJ2-1; d_gene: -; abundance: -; v_gene: TRBV5-4
CDR3aa: CASSSLGGFSNQPQHF; CDR3nt: TGTGCCAGCAGCTCCTTGGGGGGGTTCAGCAATCAGCCCCAGCATTTT; j_gene: TRBJ1-5; d_gene: -; abundance: -; v_gene: TRBV7-2
CDR3aa: CARSNGRSYNEQFF; CDR3nt: TGTGCCAGGAGCAACGGACGGTCCTACAATGAGCAGTTCTTC; j_gene: TRBJ2-1; d_gene: -; abundance: -; v_gene: TRBV5-8
CDR3aa: CASSPGTGGEQYF; CDR3nt: TGTGCCAGCAGTCCCGGGACAGGGGGCGAGCAGTACTTC; j_gene: TRBJ2-7; d_gene: TRBD1; abundance: -; v_gene: TRBV28
CDR3aa: CASSYSIATHHNEQFF; CDR3nt: TGTGCCAGCAGTTACTCGATCGCGACTCACCACAATGAGCAGTTCTTC; j_gene: TRBJ2-1; d_gene: -; abundance: few; v_gene: TRBV6-5